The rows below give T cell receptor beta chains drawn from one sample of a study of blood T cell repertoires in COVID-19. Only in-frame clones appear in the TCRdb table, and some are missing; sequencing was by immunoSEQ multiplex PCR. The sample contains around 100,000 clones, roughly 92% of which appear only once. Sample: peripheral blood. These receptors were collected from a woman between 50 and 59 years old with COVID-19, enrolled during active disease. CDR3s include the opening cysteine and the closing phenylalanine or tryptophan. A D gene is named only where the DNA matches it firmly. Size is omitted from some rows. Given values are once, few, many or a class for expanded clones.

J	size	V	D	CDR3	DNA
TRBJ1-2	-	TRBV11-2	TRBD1	CASSFSQGAIYGYTF	TGTGCCAGCAGCTTTTCACAGGGGGCTATCTATGGCTACACCTTC
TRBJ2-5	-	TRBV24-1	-	CATSDTKGHKETQYF	TGTGCCACCAGTGATACAAAGGGACACAAAGAGACCCAGTACTTC
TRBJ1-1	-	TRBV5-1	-	CASSPGVNTEAFF	TGCGCCAGCAGCCCAGGGGTGAACACTGAAGCTTTCTTT
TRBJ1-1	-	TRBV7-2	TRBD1	CASSSRDRGNTEAFF	TGTGCCAGCAGCTCCCGGGACAGGGGGAACACTGAAGCTTTCTTT
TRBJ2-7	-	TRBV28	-	CASSLVQGYYEQYF	TGTGCCAGCAGTTTAGTACAGGGCTACTACGAGCAGTACTTC
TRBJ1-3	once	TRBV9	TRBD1	CASTPKGGGGNTIYF	TGTGCCAGCACCCCGAAAGGGGGCGGTGGAAACACCATATATTTT
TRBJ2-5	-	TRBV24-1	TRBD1	CATSDQSTGRRETQYF	TGTGCCACCAGTGACCAATCGACAGGGAGAAGGGAGACCCAGTACTTC
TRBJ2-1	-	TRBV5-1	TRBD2	CASSGPAGGYNEQFF	TGCGCCAGCAGCGGCCCAGCGGGGGGCTACAATGAGCAGTTCTTC
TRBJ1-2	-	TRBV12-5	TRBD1	CASGLVVTGGADGYTF	TGTGCTAGTGGTTTGGTCGTTACAGGGGGCGCGGATGGCTACACCTTC
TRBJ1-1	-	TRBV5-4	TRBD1	CASSLPNTGGYTEAFF	TGTGCCAGCAGCCTTCCGAATACAGGGGGGTACACTGAAGCTTTCTTT
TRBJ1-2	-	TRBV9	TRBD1	CASSADPGTGKGNYGYTF	TGTGCCAGCAGCGCGGACCCTGGGACAGGGAAGGGGAACTATGGCTACACCTTC
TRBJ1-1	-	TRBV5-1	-	CASSWGGSDTEAFF	TGCGCCAGCAGCTGGGGCGGAAGTGACACTGAAGCTTTCTTT
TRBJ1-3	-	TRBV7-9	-	CASSSGGFENTIYF	TGTGCCAGCAGCTCAGGAGGGTTCGAAAACACCATATATTTT
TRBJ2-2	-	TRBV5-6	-	CASSRTDGELFF	TGTGCCAGCAGCCGGACAGACGGGGAGCTGTTTTTT
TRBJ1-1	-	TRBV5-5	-	CASRTVGRMNTEAFF	TGTGCCAGCAGAACTGTAGGGAGAATGAACACTGAAGCTTTCTTT
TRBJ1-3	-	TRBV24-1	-	CATGPNDGNTIYF	TGTGCCACCGGGCCTAACGATGGAAACACCATATATTTT
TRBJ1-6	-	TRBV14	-	CASSQDLNSPLHF	TGTGCCAGCAGCCAAGATCTCAATTCACCCCTCCACTTT
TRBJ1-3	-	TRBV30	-	CAWRRVVGLRNTIYF	TGTGCCTGGAGGAGGGTGGTTGGTCTCAGGAACACCATATATTTT
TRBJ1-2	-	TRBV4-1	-	CASSPALHGGAGDYGYTF	TGCGCCAGCAGCCCCGCTCTTCATGGTGGCGCCGGGGACTATGGCTACACCTTC
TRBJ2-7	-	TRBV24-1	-	CATSESGRAGEQYF	TGTGCCACCAGTGAGTCGGGCAGGGCGGGGGAGCAGTACTTC
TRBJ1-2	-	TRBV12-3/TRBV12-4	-	CASSLTAIYGYTF	TGTGCCAGCAGTCTTACAGCAATCTATGGCTACACCTTC
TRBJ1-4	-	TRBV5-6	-	CASSLWPVNEKLFF	TGTGCCAGCAGCTTATGGCCAGTAAATGAAAAACTGTTTTTT
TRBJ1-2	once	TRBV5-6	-	CASSLEAGNGYTF	TGTGCCAGCAGCTTAGAAGCGGGTAACGGCTACACCTTC
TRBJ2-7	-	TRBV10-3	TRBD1	CAISGLGMGTGFLYEQYF	TGTGCCATCAGTGGGTTAGGTATGGGGACAGGGTTTCTTTACGAGCAGTACTTC
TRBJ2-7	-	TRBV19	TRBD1	CASATGGFGAYEQYF	TGTGCCAGTGCGACAGGGGGCTTTGGGGCCTACGAGCAGTACTTC
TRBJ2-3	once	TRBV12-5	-	CASGLLWRGLSTDTQYF	TGTGCTAGTGGTTTGTTGTGGCGGGGGCTAAGCACAGATACGCAGTATTTT
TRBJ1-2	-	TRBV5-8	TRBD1	CASSEWAGTVSSGGYTF	TGTGCCAGCAGCGAATGGGCCGGGACAGTTTCTTCTGGGGGCTACACCTTC
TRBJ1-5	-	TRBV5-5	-	CASSLDTGYQPQHF	TGTGCCAGCAGCCTTGACACCGGTTATCAGCCCCAGCATTTT
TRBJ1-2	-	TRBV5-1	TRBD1	CASSLGGGGSGYTF	TGCGCCAGCAGCTTAGGAGGGGGCGGCTCTGGCTACACCTTC
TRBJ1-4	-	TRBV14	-	CASSPLWGGTEKLFF	TGTGCCAGCAGCCCCCTCTGGGGAGGGACTGAAAAACTGTTTTTT
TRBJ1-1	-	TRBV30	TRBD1	CAWSLDRGTEAFF	TGTGCCTGGAGTCTGGACAGGGGGACTGAAGCTTTCTTT
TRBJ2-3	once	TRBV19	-	CASSTQSGRTDTQYF	TGTGCCAGTAGTACCCAAAGTGGGAGGACAGATACGCAGTATTTT
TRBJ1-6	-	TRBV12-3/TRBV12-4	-	CATREDNSPLHF	TGTGCCACTCGGGAAGACAATTCACCCCTCCACTTT
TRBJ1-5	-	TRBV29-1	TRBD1	CSVRTGHNQPQHF	TGCAGCGTCAGGACAGGACACAATCAGCCCCAGCATTTT
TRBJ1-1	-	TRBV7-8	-	CASSAGQPPNTEAFF	TGTGCCAGCAGCGCCGGACAGCCTCCTAACACTGAAGCTTTCTTT